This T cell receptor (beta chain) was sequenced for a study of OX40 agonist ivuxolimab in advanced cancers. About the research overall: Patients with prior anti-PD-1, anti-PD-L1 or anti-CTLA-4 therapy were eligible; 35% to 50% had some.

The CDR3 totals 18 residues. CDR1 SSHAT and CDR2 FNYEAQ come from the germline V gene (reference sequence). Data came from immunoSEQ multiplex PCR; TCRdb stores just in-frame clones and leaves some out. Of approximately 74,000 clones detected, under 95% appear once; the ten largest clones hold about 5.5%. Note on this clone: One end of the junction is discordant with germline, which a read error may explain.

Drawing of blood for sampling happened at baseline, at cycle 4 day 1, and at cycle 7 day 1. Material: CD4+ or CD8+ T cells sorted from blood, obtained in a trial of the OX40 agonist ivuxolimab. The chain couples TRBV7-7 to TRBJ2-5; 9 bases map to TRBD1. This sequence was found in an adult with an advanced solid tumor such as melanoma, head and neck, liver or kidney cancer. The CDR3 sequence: CASSLGDREVWSAETQYF. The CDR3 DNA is TGTGCTAGCAGCTTGGGGGACAGGGAAGTTTGGTCGGCAGAGACCCAGTACTTC.